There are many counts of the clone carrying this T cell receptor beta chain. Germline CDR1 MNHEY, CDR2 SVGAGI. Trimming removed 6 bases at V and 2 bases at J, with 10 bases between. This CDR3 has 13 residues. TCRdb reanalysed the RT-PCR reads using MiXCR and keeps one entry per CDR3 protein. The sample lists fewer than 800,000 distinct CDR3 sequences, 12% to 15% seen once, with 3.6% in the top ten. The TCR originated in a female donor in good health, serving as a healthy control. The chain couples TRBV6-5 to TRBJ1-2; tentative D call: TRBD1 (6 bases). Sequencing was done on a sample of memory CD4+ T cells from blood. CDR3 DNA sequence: TGTGCCAGCAGAAGGCAGGGGAACTATGGCTACACCTTC. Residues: CASRRQGNYGYTF.